Sequencing of this TCR beta chain was carried out in a study of blood T cell repertoires in COVID-19. For the study at large: Some COVID-19 samples were acute and others convalescent; all came from the United States, Italy and Spain. PBMCs, B-cell-depleted T cells, or T cells were the source of the cDNA or gDNA that made up the material.

In the study's own analysis: Counts of nucleated cells, estimated from reference gene primer amplification, were obtained. Some clones are missing from TCRdb's copy, which holds only in-frame ones; the method was immunoSEQ multiplex PCR. V and J calls and clone size follow that table, whereas D and trimming were derived from the DNA. The sample lists about 270,000 clones, roughly 86% seen once, with around 1.5% in the top ten. Between the trimmed V and J ends, which lost 4 bases and 0 bases, there was a span of 37 bases. The CDR3 consists of 23 residues. Germline V gene data show CDR1 as MDHEN and CDR2 as SYDVKM.

The sequenced sample consisted of peripheral blood. V and J are TRBV28 and TRBJ2-7, with D tentatively TRBD1 (6 bases). The sequence was collected from a woman in her sixties or seventies who had recovered from COVID-19. CDR3 loop: CASSSPPLFSHKHRVGPSYEQYF. CDR3 coding DNA: TGTGCCAGCAGTTCTCCCCCGCTTTTCTCCCATAAGCACAGGGTCGGTCCCTCCTACGAGCAGTACTTC.